This is a list of T cell receptor beta chains from one sample in a study of blood T cell repertoires in COVID-19. The repertoire was sequenced with immunoSEQ multiplex PCR; TCRdb's copy has only in-frame clones and lacks some. This sample has under 350,000 clones, with 80% to 90% found just once. The sequenced sample was PBMCs or T cells enriched from blood (not recorded which). These receptors all stem from a middle-aged woman with acute COVID-19. Each CDR3 is given with its conserved first and last residue. A D gene is named only where the DNA matches it firmly. Only some rows state a clone size, as once, few, many or a class for expanded clones.

j_gene: TRBJ2-2
abundance: -
v_gene: TRBV6-5
d_gene: TRBD1
CDR3nt: TGTGCCAGCAAGAGGACAGGGCTCAACACCGGGGAGCTGTTTTTT
CDR3aa: CASKRTGLNTGELFF

j_gene: TRBJ2-3
abundance: -
v_gene: TRBV6-5
d_gene: TRBD2
CDR3nt: TGTGCCAGCAAGACTAGCCTAACACTCACAGATACGCAGTATTTT
CDR3aa: CASKTSLTLTDTQYF

j_gene: TRBJ2-1
abundance: -
v_gene: TRBV9
d_gene: TRBD2
CDR3nt: TGTGCCAGCAGCGTAGCTGGGACTAGCGGGGGGGCGAATGAGCAGTTCTTC
CDR3aa: CASSVAGTSGGANEQFF

j_gene: TRBJ1-1
abundance: -
v_gene: TRBV27
d_gene: -
CDR3nt: TGTGCCAGCAGTCCTCGGACACACACTGAAGCTTTCTTT
CDR3aa: CASSPRTHTEAFF

j_gene: TRBJ1-5
abundance: -
v_gene: TRBV4-1
d_gene: -
CDR3nt: TGCGCCAGCAGCCAAGATGGGAGGCAGGGCAATCAGCCCCAGCATTTT
CDR3aa: CASSQDGRQGNQPQHF

j_gene: TRBJ2-3
abundance: -
v_gene: TRBV29-1
d_gene: -
CDR3nt: TGCAGCGTAAGGACGGGGACTAGCACAGATACGCAGTATTTT
CDR3aa: CSVRTGTSTDTQYF

j_gene: TRBJ2-3
abundance: once
v_gene: TRBV18
d_gene: TRBD2
CDR3nt: TGTGCCAGCTCACCAATCGCTATCGTTAGCGGGGGGACGGGCACAGATACGCAGTATTTT
CDR3aa: CASSPIAIVSGGTGTDTQYF

j_gene: TRBJ1-2
abundance: -
v_gene: TRBV28
d_gene: -
CDR3nt: TGTGCCAGCAGTTTCCACAGCTCCTACTATGGCTACACCTTC
CDR3aa: CASSFHSSYYGYTF

j_gene: TRBJ2-7
abundance: once
v_gene: TRBV7-2
d_gene: -
CDR3nt: TGTGCCAGCAGGCGATCCTCGGGTAGTTCGGGGGAGCAGTACTTC
CDR3aa: CASRRSSGSSGEQYF

j_gene: TRBJ2-3
abundance: once
v_gene: TRBV19
d_gene: TRBD2
CDR3nt: TGTGCCAGTAGTGTGACTAGCGTTCTTTCTAGCACAGATACGCAGTATTTT
CDR3aa: CASSVTSVLSSTDTQYF

j_gene: TRBJ1-1
abundance: -
v_gene: TRBV27
d_gene: TRBD1
CDR3nt: TGTGCCAGCAGTTTAGTGGGGACAGTGAGGACTGAAGCTTTCTTT
CDR3aa: CASSLVGTVRTEAFF

j_gene: TRBJ1-1
abundance: -
v_gene: TRBV4-3
d_gene: -
CDR3nt: TGCGCCAGCAGCCAGGGAGGGTACACTGAAGCTTTCTTT
CDR3aa: CASSQGGYTEAFF

j_gene: TRBJ2-1
abundance: -
v_gene: TRBV4-2
d_gene: TRBD2
CDR3nt: TGTGCCAGCAGCCAAGGTCTCCTAGCGGGGGCGGCCTACAATGAGCAGTTCTTC
CDR3aa: CASSQGLLAGAAYNEQFF

j_gene: TRBJ2-6
abundance: -
v_gene: TRBV9
d_gene: -
CDR3nt: TGTGCCAGCAGCGTAGATGAAGGGGTCTATCCCCTCTCTGGGGCCAACGTCCTGACTTTC
CDR3aa: CASSVDEGVYPLSGANVLTF

j_gene: TRBJ1-5
abundance: once
v_gene: TRBV7-3
d_gene: -
CDR3nt: TGTGCCAGGAGGACGGACTATAGCAATCAGCCCCAGCATTTT
CDR3aa: CARRTDYSNQPQHF

j_gene: TRBJ2-7
abundance: -
v_gene: TRBV2
d_gene: TRBD2
CDR3nt: TGTGCCAGCAGTGGTTTGGGACTAGCGGCTCTCGAGCAGTACTTC
CDR3aa: CASSGLGLAALEQYF